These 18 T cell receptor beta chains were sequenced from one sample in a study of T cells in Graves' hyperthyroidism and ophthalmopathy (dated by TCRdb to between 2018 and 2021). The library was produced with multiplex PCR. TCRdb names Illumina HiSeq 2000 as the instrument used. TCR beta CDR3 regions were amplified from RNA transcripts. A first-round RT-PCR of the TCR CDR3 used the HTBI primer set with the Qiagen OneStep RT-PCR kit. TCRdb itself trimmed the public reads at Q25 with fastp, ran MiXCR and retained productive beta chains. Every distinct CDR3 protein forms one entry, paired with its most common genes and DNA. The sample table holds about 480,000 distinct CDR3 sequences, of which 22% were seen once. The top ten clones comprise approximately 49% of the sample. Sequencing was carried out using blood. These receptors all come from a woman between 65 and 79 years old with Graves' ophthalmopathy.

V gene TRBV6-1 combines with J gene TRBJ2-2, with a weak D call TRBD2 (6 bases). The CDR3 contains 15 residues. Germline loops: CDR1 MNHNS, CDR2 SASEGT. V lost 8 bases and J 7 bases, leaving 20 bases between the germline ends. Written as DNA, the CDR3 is TGTGCCAGCTCACCCGGGGAGGCGGTTCGCGGGGAGCTGTTTTTT. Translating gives CASSPGEAVRGELFF.

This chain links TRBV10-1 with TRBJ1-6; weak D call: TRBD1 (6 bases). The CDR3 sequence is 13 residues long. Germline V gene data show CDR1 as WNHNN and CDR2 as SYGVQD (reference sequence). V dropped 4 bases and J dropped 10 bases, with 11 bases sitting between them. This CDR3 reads CASSGGRYSPLHF. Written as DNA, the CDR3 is TGCGCCAGCAGTGGGGGGCGATACTCACCCCTCCACTTT.

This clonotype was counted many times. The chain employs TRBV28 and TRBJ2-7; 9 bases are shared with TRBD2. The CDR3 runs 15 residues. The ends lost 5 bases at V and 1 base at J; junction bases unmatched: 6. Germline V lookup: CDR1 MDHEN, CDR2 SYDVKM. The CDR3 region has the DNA TGTGCCAGCAGTACTACTAGCGGGCTTTCCTACGAGCAGTACTTC. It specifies CASSTTSGLSYEQYF.

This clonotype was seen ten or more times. CDR3: CSAREGPGPQREAFF. CDR3 in DNA: TGCAGTGCTAGAGAAGGCCCGGGACCCCAACGGGAAGCTTTCTTT. The chain uses TRBV20-1 and TRBJ1-1, with D maybe TRBD1 (5 bases). The CDR3 is made up of 15 amino acids. With 0 bases removed from V and 8 bases from J, the gap between germline ends came to 19 bases. Germline loops: CDR1 DFQATT, CDR2 SNEGSKA (reference sequence).

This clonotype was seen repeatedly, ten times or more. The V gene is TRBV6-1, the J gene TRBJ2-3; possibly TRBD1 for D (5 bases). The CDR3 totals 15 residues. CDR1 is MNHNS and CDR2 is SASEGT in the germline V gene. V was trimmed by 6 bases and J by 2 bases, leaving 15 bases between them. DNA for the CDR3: TGTGCCAGCAGAAGAACGACAGTTGCCACAGATACGCAGTATTTT. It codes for CASRRTTVATDTQYF.

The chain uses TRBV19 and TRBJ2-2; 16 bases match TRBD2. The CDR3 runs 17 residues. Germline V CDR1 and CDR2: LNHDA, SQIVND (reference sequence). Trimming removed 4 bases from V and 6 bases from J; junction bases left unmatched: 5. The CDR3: CASSTGLAGGLAGELFF. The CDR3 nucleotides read TGTGCCAGTAGTACGGGACTAGCGGGAGGGCTAGCCGGGGAGCTGTTTTTT.

The CDR3: CAISGVTGSPYF. The DNA of the CDR3 is TGTGCCATCAGTGGGGTCACCGGGTCGCCGTACTTC. The genes are TRBV10-3 and TRBJ2-7; the D is unclear. V was pared by 4 bases and J by 12 bases, with 16 bases between. Germline CDR1 ENHRY, CDR2 SYGVKD. There are 12 residues in the CDR3.

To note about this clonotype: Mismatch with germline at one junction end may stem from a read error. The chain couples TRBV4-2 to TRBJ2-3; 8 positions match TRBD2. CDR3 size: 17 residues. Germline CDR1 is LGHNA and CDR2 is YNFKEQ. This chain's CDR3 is CVSSQDWASGWTDTQYF. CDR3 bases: TGTGTCAGCAGCCAAGATTGGGCTAGCGGGTGGACAGATACGCAGTATTTT.

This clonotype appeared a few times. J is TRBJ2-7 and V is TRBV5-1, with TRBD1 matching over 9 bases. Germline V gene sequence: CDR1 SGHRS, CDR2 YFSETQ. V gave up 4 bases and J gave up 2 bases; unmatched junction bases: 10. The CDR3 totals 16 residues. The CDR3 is CASSANSGTGPYEQYF. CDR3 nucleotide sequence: TGCGCCAGCAGCGCCAATTCCGGGACAGGGCCCTACGAGCAGTACTTC.

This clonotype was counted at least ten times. The CDR3 reads CASRGDGYEQYF. CDR3 DNA: TGTGCCAGCAGGGGTGACGGCTACGAGCAGTACTTC. This chain connects TRBV28 to TRBJ2-7; D gene uncertain. This CDR3 has 12 residues. V was trimmed by 6 bases and J by 3 bases, leaving 9 bases between them. Germline V gene data show CDR1 as MDHEN and CDR2 as SYDVKM.

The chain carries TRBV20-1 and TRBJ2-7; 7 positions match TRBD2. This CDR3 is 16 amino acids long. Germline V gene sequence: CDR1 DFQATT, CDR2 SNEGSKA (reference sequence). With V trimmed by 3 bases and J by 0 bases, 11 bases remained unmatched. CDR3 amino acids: CSARDVASGSSYEQYF. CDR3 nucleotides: TGCAGTGCTAGGGACGTGGCTAGCGGCTCCTCCTACGAGCAGTACTTC.

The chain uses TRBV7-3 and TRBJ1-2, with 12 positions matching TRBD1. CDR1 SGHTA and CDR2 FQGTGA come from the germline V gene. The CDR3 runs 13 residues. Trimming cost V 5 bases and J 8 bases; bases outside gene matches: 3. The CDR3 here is CASSRDRGQGYTF. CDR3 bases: TGTGCCAGCAGCCGGGACAGGGGGCAAGGCTACACCTTC.

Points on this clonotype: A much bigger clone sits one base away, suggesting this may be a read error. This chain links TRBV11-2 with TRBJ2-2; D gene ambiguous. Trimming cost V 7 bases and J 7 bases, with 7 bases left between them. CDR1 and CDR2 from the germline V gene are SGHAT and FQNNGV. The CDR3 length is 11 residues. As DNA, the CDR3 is TGTGCCAGCAACTTTGGCGGGGAGCTGTTTTTT. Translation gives CASNFGGELFF.

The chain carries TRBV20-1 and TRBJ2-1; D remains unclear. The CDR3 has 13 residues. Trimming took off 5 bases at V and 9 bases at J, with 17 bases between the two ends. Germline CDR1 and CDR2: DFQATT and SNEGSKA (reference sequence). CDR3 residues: CSAYKPESAEQFF. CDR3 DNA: TGCAGTGCTTATAAACCAGAGTCAGCTGAGCAGTTCTTC.

CDR3: CASSQGTIGNTIYF. CDR3 DNA sequence: TGTGCCAGCAGCCAAGGAACAATAGGAAACACCATATATTTT. The rearrangement links TRBV3-1 to TRBJ1-3; D not certain. Germline V lookup: CDR1 LGHDT, CDR2 YNNKEL (reference sequence). The V end was cut by 1 base, the J end by 4 bases, with 8 bases between. This CDR3 contains 14 residues.

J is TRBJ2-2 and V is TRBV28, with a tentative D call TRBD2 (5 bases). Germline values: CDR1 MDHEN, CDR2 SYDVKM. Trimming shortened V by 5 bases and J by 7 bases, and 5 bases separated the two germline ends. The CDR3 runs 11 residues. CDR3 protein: CASSEGGELFF. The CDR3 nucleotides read TGTGCCAGCAGTGAGGGCGGGGAGCTGTTTTTT.

In nucleotides, the CDR3 is TGCGCCAGCAGCCCCGGACAGGGGAAGGAGACCCAGTACTTC. As protein: CASSPGQGKETQYF. This chain links TRBV4-1 with TRBJ2-5; 9 positions agree with TRBD1. The V segment lost 4 bases and the J segment 5 bases; nucleotides outside the gene matches: 5. Germline V lookup: CDR1 MGHRA, CDR2 YSYEKL. This CDR3 region has 14 residues.

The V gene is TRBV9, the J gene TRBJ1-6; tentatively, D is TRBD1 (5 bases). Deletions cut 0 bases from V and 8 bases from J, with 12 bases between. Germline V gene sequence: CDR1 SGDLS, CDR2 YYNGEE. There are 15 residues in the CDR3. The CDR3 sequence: CASSVAPGTHSPLHF. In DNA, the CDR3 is TGTGCCAGCAGCGTAGCTCCCGGGACCCATTCACCCCTCCACTTT.